The rows below give T cell receptor beta chains drawn from one sample of a study of blood T cell repertoires in COVID-19. Method: immunoSEQ multiplex PCR; TCRdb's copy keeps in-frame clones and lacks some. The table lists under 60,000 clones, approximately 87% of them singletons. Sequenced: peripheral blood. These receptors were taken from a human donor in a cohort sampled during active COVID-19. Both conserved end residues are part of each CDR3.

TRBJ2-2 | TRBV29-1 | CSGEDTGELFF
TRBJ2-1 | TRBV7-9 | CASSSGRGGEQFF
TRBJ2-1 | TRBV3-1/TRBV3-2 | CASSLLRGEQFF
TRBJ2-1 | TRBV5-6 | CASSLGGLAVYNEQFF
TRBJ2-3 | TRBV27 | CASKFGVAGGVSTDTQYF
TRBJ2-1 | TRBV6-4 | CASSWTSGTGGQFF
TRBJ1-5 | TRBV19 | CASSDPQKPQHF
TRBJ1-2 | TRBV19 | CATRTGHYGYTF
TRBJ1-4 | TRBV6-5 | CASSYSTARLNEKLFF
TRBJ2-1 | TRBV3-1/TRBV3-2 | CASSQAKAVSGQFF
TRBJ1-2 | TRBV24-1 | CATSDPGRTSGYGYTF
TRBJ2-4 | TRBV3-1/TRBV3-2 | CASSQVGGQASYF
TRBJ1-5 | TRBV15 | CATSRERTGVDQPQHF
TRBJ2-3 | TRBV5-1 | CASSTGGTFGGTQYF
TRBJ1-4 | TRBV19 | CASSQTGLGEKLFF
TRBJ2-7 | TRBV15 | CATSRDRKAEQYF
TRBJ2-3 | TRBV7-9 | CASSLGGLAGLTDTQYF
TRBJ2-3 | TRBV15 | CATSRGEAGDTQYF
TRBJ2-1 | TRBV7-2 | CASSGPGLSYNEQFF
TRBJ2-1 | TRBV29-1 | CSVEDLRAGGKFF
TRBJ2-2 | TRBV25-1 | CASSRQGLNTGELFF
TRBJ1-2 | TRBV7-8 | CASSLRTPLGYGYTF
TRBJ1-1 | TRBV11-2 | CASSFPTGRNTEAFF
TRBJ2-7 | TRBV29-1 | CSVVDRPFSYEQYF
TRBJ1-6 | TRBV10-1 | CASSSGQQNSPLHF
TRBJ1-1 | TRBV12-3/TRBV12-4 | CASSLMEGTEAFF
TRBJ2-6 | TRBV7-2 | CATSGGSGANVLTF
TRBJ1-1 | TRBV6-5 | CASSYGGNTEAFF
TRBJ1-3 | TRBV10-3 | CAIRQDRGGNTIYF
TRBJ1-2 | TRBV7-9 | CASSLSAASQGGYTF
TRBJ2-1 | TRBV9 | CASSVDFSDGYNEQFF
TRBJ2-7 | TRBV13 | CASSFRGGSSYEQYF
TRBJ2-3 | TRBV30 | CAWGTGIDTQYF
TRBJ1-6 | TRBV9 | CASRRQGKNSPLHF
TRBJ2-3 | TRBV3-1/TRBV3-2 | CASSQGTTRGTDTQYF
TRBJ1-5 | TRBV7-2 | CASSSGQGSNQPQHF
TRBJ1-5 | TRBV28 | CASSLGSGLGPQHF
TRBJ1-1 | TRBV4-3 | CASSQETRGSTEAFF
TRBJ2-1 | TRBV5-5 | CASSLASGGGSYNEQFF
TRBJ2-7 | TRBV11-3 | CASSLSGTGSYEQYF
TRBJ1-3 | TRBV2 | CASAGRTARSGNTIYF
TRBJ2-2 | TRBV5-5 | CASSFGGRAGELFF
TRBJ1-2 | TRBV3-1/TRBV3-2 | CASSQEATGRNYGYTF
TRBJ1-3 | TRBV6-5 | CASSYAGQGSGNTIYF
TRBJ2-7 | TRBV6-5 | CASSYSRDRDYEQYF
TRBJ2-7 | TRBV19 | CASSGTGSYEQYF
TRBJ1-6 | TRBV27 | CASSLEWTASYNSPLHF
TRBJ2-1 | TRBV12-3/TRBV12-4 | CASRSQGRHEQFF
TRBJ2-1 | TRBV5-1 | CASSLLFLVQGENEQFF
TRBJ1-1 | TRBV7-2 | CASSFGRNAEAFF
TRBJ2-7 | TRBV3-1/TRBV3-2 | CASSSGYEQYF
TRBJ2-1 | TRBV4-1 | CASSQDGTQYNEQFF
TRBJ1-3 | TRBV7-2 | CASRPPGEHFSGNTIYF
TRBJ1-2 | TRBV7-2 | CASSPGQGAGGYTF
TRBJ1-6 | TRBV7-2 | CASSLPFSPLHF
TRBJ1-6 | TRBV6-5 | CASSYREEGNSPLHF
TRBJ1-2 | TRBV6-5 | CASSYGGNYGYTF
TRBJ1-2 | TRBV5-1 | CASSPPGQEGILNYGYTF
TRBJ2-3 | TRBV5-1 | CASSLAGSGGTDTQYF